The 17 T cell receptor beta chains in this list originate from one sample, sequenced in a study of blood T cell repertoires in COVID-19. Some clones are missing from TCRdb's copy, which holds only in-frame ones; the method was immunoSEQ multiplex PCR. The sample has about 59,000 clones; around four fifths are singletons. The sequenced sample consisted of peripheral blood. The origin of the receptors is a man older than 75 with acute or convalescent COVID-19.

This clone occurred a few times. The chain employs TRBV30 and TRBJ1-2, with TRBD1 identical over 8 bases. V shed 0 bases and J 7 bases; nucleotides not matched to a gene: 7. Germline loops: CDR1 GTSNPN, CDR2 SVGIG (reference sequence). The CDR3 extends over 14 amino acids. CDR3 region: CAWSVRAGGGGYTF. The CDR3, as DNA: TGTGCCTGGAGTGTACGTGCAGGGGGCGGTGGCTACACCTTC. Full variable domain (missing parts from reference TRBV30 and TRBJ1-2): SQTIHQWPATLVQPVGSPLSLECTVEGTSNPNLYWYRQAAGRGLQLLFYSVGIGQISSEVPQNLSASRPQDRQFILSSKKLLLSDSGFYLCAWSVRAGGGGYTFGSGTRLTVV.

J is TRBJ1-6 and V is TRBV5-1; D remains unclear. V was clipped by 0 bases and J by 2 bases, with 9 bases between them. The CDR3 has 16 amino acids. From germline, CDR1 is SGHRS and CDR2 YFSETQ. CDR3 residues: CASSLDTPTYNSPLHF. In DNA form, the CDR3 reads TGCGCCAGCAGCTTGGATACACCCACCTATAATTCACCCCTCCACTTT.

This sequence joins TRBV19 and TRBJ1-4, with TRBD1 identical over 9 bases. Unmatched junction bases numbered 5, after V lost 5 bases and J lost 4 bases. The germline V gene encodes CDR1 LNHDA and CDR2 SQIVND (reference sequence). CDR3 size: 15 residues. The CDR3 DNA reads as TGTGCCAGTAGTGCTCGACAGGGGGTTAATGAAAAACTGTTTTTT. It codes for CASSARQGVNEKLFF.

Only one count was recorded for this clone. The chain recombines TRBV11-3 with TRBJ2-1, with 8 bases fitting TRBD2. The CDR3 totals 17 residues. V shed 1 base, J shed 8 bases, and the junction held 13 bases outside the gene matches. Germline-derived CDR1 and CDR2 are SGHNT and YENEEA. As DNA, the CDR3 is TGTGCCAGCAGCTTAGGCCAGCGGGAGAGGTCATCGGATGAGCAGTTCTTC. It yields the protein CASSLGQRERSSDEQFF. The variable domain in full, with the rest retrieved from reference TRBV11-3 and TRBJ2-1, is EAGVVQSPRYKIIEKKQPVAFWCNPISGHNTLYWYLQNLGQGPELLIRYENEEAVDDSQLPKDRFSAERLKGVDSTLKIQPAELGDSAVYLCASSLGQRERSSDEQFFGPGTRLTVL.

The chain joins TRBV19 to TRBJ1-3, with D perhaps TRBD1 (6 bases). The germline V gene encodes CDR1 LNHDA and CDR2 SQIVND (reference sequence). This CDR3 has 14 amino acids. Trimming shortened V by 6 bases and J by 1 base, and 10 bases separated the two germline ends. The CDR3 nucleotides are TGTGCCAGTAGCCAGGGACAATCTGGAAACACCATATATTTT. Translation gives CASSQGQSGNTIYF.

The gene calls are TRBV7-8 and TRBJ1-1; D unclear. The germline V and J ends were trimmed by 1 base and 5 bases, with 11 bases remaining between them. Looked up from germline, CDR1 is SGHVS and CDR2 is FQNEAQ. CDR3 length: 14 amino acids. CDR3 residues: CASSLGKSGTEAFF. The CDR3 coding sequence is TGTGCCAGCAGCTTAGGAAAATCAGGAACTGAAGCTTTCTTT.

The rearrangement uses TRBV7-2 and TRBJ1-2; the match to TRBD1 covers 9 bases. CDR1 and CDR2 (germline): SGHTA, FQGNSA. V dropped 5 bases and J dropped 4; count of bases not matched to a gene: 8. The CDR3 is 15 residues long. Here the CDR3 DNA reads TGTGCCAGCAGCCGTAGGGACAGGGACACCTATGGCTACACCTTC. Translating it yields CASSRRDRDTYGYTF.

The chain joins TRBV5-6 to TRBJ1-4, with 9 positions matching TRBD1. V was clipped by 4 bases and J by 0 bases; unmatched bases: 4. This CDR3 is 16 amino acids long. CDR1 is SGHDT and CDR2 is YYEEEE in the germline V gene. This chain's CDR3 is CASSRTGESTNEKLFF. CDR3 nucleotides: TGTGCCAGCAGCCGGACAGGGGAATCAACTAATGAAAAACTGTTTTTT.

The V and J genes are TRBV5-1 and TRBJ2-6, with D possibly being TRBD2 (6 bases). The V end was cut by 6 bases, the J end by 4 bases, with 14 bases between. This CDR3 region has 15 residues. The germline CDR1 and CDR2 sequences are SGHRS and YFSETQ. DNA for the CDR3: TGCGCCAGCAAACTAGGGACTTCGGGGGCCAACGTCCTGACTTTC. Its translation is CASKLGTSGANVLTF.

The CDR3: CASSSGTGVGGAEAFF. CDR3 DNA: TGTGCCAGCAGTTCCGGGACAGGGGTGGGCGGCGCTGAAGCTTTCTTT. This chain uses TRBV28 with TRBJ1-1; 10 bases are shared with TRBD1. The CDR3 covers 16 residues. V lost 4 bases and J lost 6; bases outside the gene matches: 11. Looked up from germline, CDR1 is MDHEN and CDR2 is SYDVKM.

Here the CDR3 DNA reads TGTGCCAGCAGATTAGCGGGAGGCACCGGGGAGCTGTTTTTT. Protein: CASRLAGGTGELFF. This chain joins TRBV2 and TRBJ2-2; TRBD2 aligns across 10 bases. The CDR3 contains 14 residues. Looked up from germline, CDR1 is SNHLY and CDR2 is FYNNEI. J gave up 4 bases and V 6 bases, and 2 bases lay outside the gene matches.

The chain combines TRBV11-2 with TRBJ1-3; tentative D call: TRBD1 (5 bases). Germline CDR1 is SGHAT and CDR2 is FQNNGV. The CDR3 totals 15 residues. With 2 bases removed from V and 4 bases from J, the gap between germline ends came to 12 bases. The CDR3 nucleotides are TGTGCCAGCAGCTTATCCGACGGGGGGGGAAACACCATATATTTT. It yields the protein CASSLSDGGGNTIYF.

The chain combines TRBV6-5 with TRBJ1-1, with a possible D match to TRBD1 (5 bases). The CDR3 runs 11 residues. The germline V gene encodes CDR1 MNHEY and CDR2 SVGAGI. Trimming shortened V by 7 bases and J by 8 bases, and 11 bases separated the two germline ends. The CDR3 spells CASITRQEAFF. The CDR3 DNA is TGTGCCAGCATTACCCGACAGGAAGCTTTCTTT.

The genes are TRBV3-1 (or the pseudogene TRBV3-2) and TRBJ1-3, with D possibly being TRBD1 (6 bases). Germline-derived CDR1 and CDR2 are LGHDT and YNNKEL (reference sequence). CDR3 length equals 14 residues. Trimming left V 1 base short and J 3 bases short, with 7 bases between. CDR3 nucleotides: TGTGCCAGCAGCCAAGGGGGGCTTGGAAACACCATATATTTT. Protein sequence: CASSQGGLGNTIYF.

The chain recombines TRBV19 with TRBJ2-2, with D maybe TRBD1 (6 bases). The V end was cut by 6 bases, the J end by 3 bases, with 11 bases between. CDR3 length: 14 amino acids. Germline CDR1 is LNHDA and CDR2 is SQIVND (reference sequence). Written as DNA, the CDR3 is TGTGCCAGTAGAAGGGGGTGGGACACCGGGGAGCTGTTTTTT. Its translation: CASRRGWDTGELFF.

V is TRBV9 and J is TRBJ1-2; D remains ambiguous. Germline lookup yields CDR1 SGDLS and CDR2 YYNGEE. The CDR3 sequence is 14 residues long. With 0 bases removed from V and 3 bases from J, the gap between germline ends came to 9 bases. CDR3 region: CASSVGRGYYGYTF. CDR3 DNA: TGTGCCAGCAGCGTAGGGCGAGGGTACTATGGCTACACCTTC.

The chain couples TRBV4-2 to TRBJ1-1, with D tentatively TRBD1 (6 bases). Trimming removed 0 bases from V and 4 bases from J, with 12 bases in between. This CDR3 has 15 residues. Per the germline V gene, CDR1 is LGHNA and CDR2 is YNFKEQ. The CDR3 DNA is TGTGCCAGCAGCCAAGAAACAACAGGGAGCACTGAAGCTTTCTTT. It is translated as CASSQETTGSTEAFF.